This passage covers 22 T cell receptor beta chains from one sample sequenced in a study of T cells after yellow fever vaccination. TCRdb ran MiXCR on the 5' RACE reads and lists one entry per CDR3 protein. The data show 250,000 to 400,000 distinct CDR3 sequences, approximately 4% seen once. The sample consisted of PBMCs, taken 5 days after the yellow fever booster vaccination. The source is a man between 18 and 29 years old who received the YFV17D yellow fever vaccine.

At least ten counts were recorded for this clonotype. The chain recombines TRBV15 with TRBJ1-1; no clear D gene. Germline CDR1 reads LNHNV; CDR2 reads YYDKDF (reference sequence). Trimming shortened V by 4 bases and J by 0 bases, and 12 bases separated the two germline ends. The CDR3 contains 15 residues. The CDR3 coding sequence is TGTGCCACCAGCACAATCCGGACGGTGAACACTGAAGCTTTCTTT. It specifies CATSTIRTVNTEAFF.

This clonotype was observed many times. V gene TRBV7-2 combines with J gene TRBJ2-4; 11 positions agree with TRBD2. The germline gives CDR1 SGHTA, CDR2 FQGNSA. The CDR3 extends over 17 amino acids. V shed 0 bases and J 7 bases; nucleotides not matched to a gene: 8. CDR3 region: CASSLAWASGGRNIQYF. CDR3 bases: TGTGCCAGCAGCTTAGCGTGGGCTAGCGGGGGGCGGAACATTCAGTACTTC.

V and J are TRBV7-9 and TRBJ2-1, with D perhaps matching TRBD1 or TRBD2 (5 bases each). The CDR3 contains 15 residues. The V gene's germline CDR1 is SEHNR and CDR2 FQNEAQ (reference sequence). V dropped 2 bases and J dropped 4 bases, with 12 bases sitting between them. The CDR3 sequence: CASSLSGTEYNEQFF. The CDR3 nucleotides are TGTGCCAGCAGCTTATCTGGGACCGAGTACAATGAGCAGTTCTTC.

The rearrangement links TRBV5-4 to TRBJ2-7; D unclear. V was shortened by 3 bases and J by 3 bases, with 10 bases between the two germline ends. The CDR3 covers 13 residues. Germline values: CDR1 SGHNT, CDR2 YYREEE (reference sequence). CDR3 sequence (DNA): TGTGCCAGCAGCTCCTCTGAGAACTACGAGCAGTACTTC. It is translated as CASSSSENYEQYF.

This chain links TRBV11-2 with TRBJ1-5; 10 positions match TRBD1. Germline V CDR1 and CDR2: SGHAT, FQNNGV. J was trimmed by 3 bases and V by 2 bases; bases with no gene match: 13. The CDR3 length is 19 residues. The CDR3: CASSLPASGQGELNQPQHF. The CDR3 DNA reads as TGTGCCAGCAGCTTACCCGCTAGTGGACAGGGGGAGCTCAATCAGCCCCAGCATTTT.

This clonotype has at least ten counts. The chain links TRBV7-2 to TRBJ2-7; D may be TRBD1 or TRBD2 (5 bases each). V was shortened by 4 bases and J by 2 bases, with 15 bases between the two germline ends. There are 15 residues in the CDR3. Germline V CDR1 and CDR2: SGHTA, FQGNSA. CDR3 loop: CASSSEAGRAYEQYF. CDR3 nucleotides: TGTGCCAGCAGCTCAGAGGCGGGCAGGGCCTACGAGCAGTACTTC.

This clonotype appeared many times. The J gene is TRBJ2-1, the V gene TRBV24-1; D gene unclear. CDR1 is KGHDR and CDR2 is SFDVKD in the germline V gene. CDR3 length equals 12 residues. Between the trimmed V and J ends, which lost 0 bases and 10 bases, there was a span of 6 bases. This CDR3 reads CATSDLSDEQFF. The CDR3 DNA is TGTGCCACCAGTGATTTGTCCGACGAGCAGTTCTTC.

This clonotype was seen a handful of times. The chain links TRBV28 to TRBJ1-2; 8 bases fit TRBD1. This CDR3 has 12 residues. The germline gives CDR1 MDHEN, CDR2 SYDVKM. For the CDR3, the DNA is TGTGGCACTGACAGGGGAAACTATGGCTACACCTTC. It codes for CGTDRGNYGYTF.

This clonotype was recorded at least ten times. This sequence joins TRBV11-2 and TRBJ2-4; D is perhaps TRBD1 (6 bases). Germline CDR1 and CDR2: SGHAT and FQNNGV. V lost 3 bases, J lost 9 bases, and 12 bases lay in between. The CDR3 runs to 13 residues. CDR3 residues: CASSFGQWGIQYF. The DNA of the CDR3 is TGTGCCAGCAGCTTCGGACAGTGGGGCATTCAGTACTTC.

This clonotype showed up many times. This chain links TRBV7-2 with TRBJ2-3; no clear D. The length of the CDR3 is 14 residues. V was cut by 5 bases and J by 5 bases, with 14 bases left in between. Germline V lookup: CDR1 SGHTA, CDR2 FQGNSA. CDR3 sequence: CASSPQPFQDTQYF. The CDR3, as DNA: TGTGCCAGCAGCCCCCAGCCGTTCCAAGATACGCAGTATTTT.

There are many counts of this clonotype. V gene TRBV11-2 combines with J gene TRBJ2-3; possibly TRBD2 for D (6 bases). Trimming took off 5 bases at V and 7 bases at J, with 25 bases between the two ends. Per the germline V gene, CDR1 is SGHAT and CDR2 is FQNNGV. The CDR3 has 17 amino acids. The CDR3 protein is CASSAVGWRGHLNTQYF. The DNA of the CDR3 is TGTGCCAGCAGCGCGGTAGGATGGCGGGGTCATTTAAATACGCAGTATTTT.

This clonotype was observed a few times. The chain employs TRBV4-3 and TRBJ2-1; a possible D gene is TRBD1 (7 bases). V gave up 4 bases and J gave up 0 bases, with 16 bases separating them. This CDR3 is built from 17 residues. Germline V gene data show CDR1 as LGHNA and CDR2 as YSLEER. The CDR3 coding sequence is TGCGCCAGCAGCCGCCGCCCAGGGGGGAGCTCCTACAATGAGCAGTTCTTC. Translation: CASSRRPGGSSYNEQFF.

This clonotype was seen repeatedly, ten times or more. The junction and the germline gene differ at one end; a read error may be behind it. The chain couples TRBV12-3 or TRBV12-4 to TRBJ1-5; D call uncertain. This CDR3 spans 12 amino acids. The CDR3 loop is CASSLAPQPQHF. Written as DNA, the CDR3 is TGTGCCAGCAGCTTAGCCCCTCAGCCCCAGCATTTT.

The V gene is TRBV20-1, the J gene TRBJ2-2; D perhaps matches TRBD2 (6 bases). Germline lookup yields CDR1 DFQATT and CDR2 SNEGSKA (reference sequence). The V and J ends lost 3 bases and 10 bases respectively, with 12 bases between them. The CDR3 is 12 amino acids. CDR3 sequence (DNA): TGCAGTGCTAGGGCGGGGCAAGTGGAGCTGTTTTTT. This translates into CSARAGQVELFF.

The V and J genes are TRBV27 and TRBJ2-3; TRBD1 matches at 7 bases. Germline CDR1 reads MNHEY; CDR2 reads SMNVEV (reference sequence). J gave up 7 bases and V 5 bases, and 9 bases lay outside the gene matches. This CDR3 is 14 amino acids long. In DNA form, the CDR3 reads TGTGCCAGCAGTCCGGACAGGATTATGCATACGCAGTATTTT. Residues: CASSPDRIMHTQYF.

This clonotype was picked up a small number of times. The gene calls are TRBV5-1 and TRBJ1-1, with TRBD1 as a possible D gene (5 bases). This CDR3 has 13 residues. Germline V CDR1 and CDR2: SGHRS, YFSETQ. With 4 bases removed from V and 2 bases from J, the gap between germline ends came to 9 bases. The CDR3 DNA sequence: TGCGCCAGCAGCCCACAGGACAACACTGAAGCTTTCTTT. Translation gives CASSPQDNTEAFF.

This clonotype was recorded a few times. The chain has TRBV12-3 or TRBV12-4 and TRBJ1-2; D is possibly TRBD1 (6 bases). This CDR3 region has 13 residues. V gave up 5 bases and J gave up 5 bases, with 12 bases separating them. This CDR3 reads CASSPSDRYGYTF. The CDR3 nucleotides read TGTGCCAGCAGTCCTTCGGACAGATATGGCTACACCTTC.

This clonotype was detected only a few times. The CDR3 region has the DNA TGTGCCTGGAGTGTAGATCGGAGAGGGAAAAACATTCAGTACTTC. Its protein is CAWSVDRRGKNIQYF. This chain joins TRBV30 and TRBJ2-4; TRBD2 is a possible D gene (5 bases). Germline CDR1 and CDR2: GTSNPN and SVGIG (reference sequence). Trimming removed 0 bases from V and 4 bases from J, with 13 bases in between. This CDR3 contains 15 residues.

The chain combines TRBV29-1 with TRBJ2-1; maybe TRBD2 (5 bases). Looked up from germline, CDR1 is SQVTM and CDR2 is ANQGSEA. Trimming pared 1 base from V and 3 bases from J, leaving 19 bases between. The CDR3 consists of 17 residues. CDR3 sequence reads: CSVEGLEGPGLYNEQFF. The CDR3 DNA reads as TGCAGCGTTGAAGGCCTCGAGGGCCCAGGCCTCTACAATGAGCAGTTCTTC.

This chain connects TRBV18 to TRBJ1-4; no definite D call. This CDR3 has 13 residues. V dropped 6 bases and J dropped 2 bases, with 7 bases sitting between them. The germline V gene encodes CDR1 KGHSH and CDR2 LQKENI. The CDR3: CASSMRTNEKLFF. The CDR3 DNA is TGTGCCAGCTCTATGAGGACTAATGAAAAACTGTTTTTT.

This clonotype turned up a few times. This chain connects TRBV4-3 to TRBJ2-5, with 7 positions matching TRBD1. This CDR3 contains 15 residues. Losses at the gene ends were 6 bases for V and 0 bases for J; bases not matched to a gene: 7. Germline V gene sequence: CDR1 LGHNA, CDR2 YSLEER. The CDR3 DNA is TGCGCCAGCAGACCCTGGGACAGAGACCAAGAGACCCAGTACTTC. This encodes CASRPWDRDQETQYF.

Only one count was recorded for this clonotype. Since a much larger clone is just one base distant, this may be a read error. The chain is built from TRBV7-3 and TRBJ1-1; no firm D call. In germline, CDR1 is SGHTA, CDR2 FQGTGA. Trimming stripped 5 bases from V and 10 bases from J, with 23 bases between. The CDR3 runs to 15 residues. CDR3 coding DNA: TGTGCCAGCAGCCCAGACGGGAAAGTGGGGAGGCTAGCTTTCTTT. Protein: CASSPDGKVGRLAFF.